This T cell receptor (beta chain) was identified in a study of blood T cell repertoires in COVID-19. Study-level background: Samples taken during acute and convalescent COVID-19 were collected in the United States, Italy and Spain.

In the authors' methods: Reference gene primer amplification in the assay estimated nucleated cell counts. Sequencing was performed with immunoSEQ multiplex PCR; in TCRdb, only in-frame clones are kept and a portion is missing. The V and J calls and clone size were taken over from that table, and D and trimming were inferred from the DNA. This sample has fewer than 70,000 clones, with roughly 85% found just once. The length of the CDR3 is 14 residues. Trimming removed 4 bases from V and 4 bases from J; junction bases left unmatched: 2. Germline assignment: CDR1 SGHRS and CDR2 YFSETQ. This clonotype was obtained from a man aged 45 to 65 with acute or convalescent COVID-19. The J gene is TRBJ2-3, the V gene TRBV5-1; 11 bases align to TRBD2. Material for sequencing was peripheral blood. Here the CDR3 reads CASSGTSGPDTQYF. In DNA form, the CDR3 reads TGCGCCAGCAGCGGGACTAGCGGACCAGATACGCAGTATTTT.